This T cell receptor (beta chain) was obtained from a study of shared T cell receptors in the human thymus. The table lists this clone with a count of one. Clones were read by immunoSEQ multiplex PCR, and TCRdb kept only the in-frame ones, dropping some. The table records some 660,000 clones, approximately 87% of them present only once. The CDR3 length is 11 residues. CDR1 is SEHNR and CDR2 is FQNEAQ in the germline V gene (reference sequence). Trimming stripped 5 bases from V and 6 bases from J, with 5 bases between. This sample was also put to use in a study of human thymus T cells.

This rearrangement joins TRBV7-9 to TRBJ2-1; unclear D gene. The sample was thymocytes. The receptor was isolated from a boy in the first two years of life with a congenital heart defect. The CDR3 spells CASSVSNEQFF. In DNA form, the CDR3 reads TGTGCCAGCAGCGTCTCCAATGAGCAGTTCTTC.